This entry concerns a single TCR beta chain. As yet, its antigen is unknown. 60 Vbeta and 13 Jbeta primers were used in PCR. In the original analysis: A follow-up analysis tallied about 88 million unique TCR beta chains, approximately 10 million shared. The method was immunoSEQ multiplex PCR; TCRdb's version includes in-frame clones alone and lacks a portion of them. That table gives V, J and clone size, and the DNA gave D and trimming. The sample has 100,000 to 150,000 clones, less than 80% seen once. The sample is drawn from a study of cytomegalovirus exposure and HLA in healthy donors. Regarding the study as a whole: Later on, an analysis tied 15,000 to 20,000 TCR beta sequences to HLA alleles at 0.05 false discovery rate. The authors considered a cluster of highly shared sequence variants likely to be a sequencing artifact.

The V end lost 0 bases, the J end lost 10 bases, and 10 bases lay between the germline ends. The CDR3 loop spans 13 amino acids. Germline V gene lookup returns CDR1 SGHAT and CDR2 FQNNGV. This sequence originates from a female donor in good health and CMV-seropositive. This rearrangement joins TRBV11-2 to TRBJ2-1, with D perhaps matching TRBD1 (5 bases). The sample comprised PBMCs. CDR3: CASSLEGAGEQFF. The CDR3 region has the DNA TGTGCCAGCAGCTTAGAAGGGGCTGGGGAGCAGTTCTTC. The full variable domain, in which reference TRBV11-2 and TRBJ2-1 provide the parts outside the CDR3, is EAGVAQSPRYKIIEKRQSVAFWCNPISGHATLYWYQQILGQGPKLLIQFQNNGVVDDSQLPKDRFSAERLKGVDSTLKIQPAKLEDSAVYLCASSLEGAGEQFFGPGTRLTVL.